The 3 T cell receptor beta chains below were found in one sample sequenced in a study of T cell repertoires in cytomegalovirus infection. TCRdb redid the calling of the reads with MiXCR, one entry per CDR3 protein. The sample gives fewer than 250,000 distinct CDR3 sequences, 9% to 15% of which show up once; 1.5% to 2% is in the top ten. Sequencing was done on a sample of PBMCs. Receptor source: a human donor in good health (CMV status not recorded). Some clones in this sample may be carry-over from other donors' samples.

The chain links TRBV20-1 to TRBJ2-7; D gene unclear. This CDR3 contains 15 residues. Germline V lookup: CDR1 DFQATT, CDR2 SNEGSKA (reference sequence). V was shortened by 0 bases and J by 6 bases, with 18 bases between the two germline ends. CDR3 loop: CSARDVGRQAVEQYF. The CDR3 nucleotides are TGCAGTGCTAGAGATGTCGGCAGACAAGCCGTCGAGCAGTACTTC.

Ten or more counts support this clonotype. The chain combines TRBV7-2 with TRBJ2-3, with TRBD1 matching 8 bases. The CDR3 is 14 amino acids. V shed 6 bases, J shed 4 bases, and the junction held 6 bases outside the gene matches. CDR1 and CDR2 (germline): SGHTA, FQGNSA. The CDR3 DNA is TGTGCCAGCAGGCAACAGGGGGGCGCAGATACGCAGTATTTT. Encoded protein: CASRQQGGADTQYF. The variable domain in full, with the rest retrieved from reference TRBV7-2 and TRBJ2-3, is GAGVSQSPSNKVTEKGKDVELRCDPISGHTALYWYRQSLGQGLEFLIYFQGNSAPDKSGLPSDRFSAERTGGSVSTLTIQRTQQEDSAVYLCASRQQGGADTQYFGPGTRLTVL.

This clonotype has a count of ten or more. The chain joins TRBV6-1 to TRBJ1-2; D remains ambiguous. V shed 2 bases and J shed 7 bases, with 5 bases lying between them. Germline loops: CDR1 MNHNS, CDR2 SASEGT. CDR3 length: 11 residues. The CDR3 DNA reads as TGTGCCAGCAGTGAATTGGTTGGCTACACCTTC. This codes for CASSELVGYTF.